The TCR beta chain under discussion was sequenced for a study of cytomegalovirus exposure and HLA in healthy donors. Study background: Among the approximately 400 genotyped donors, approximately 82% were placed in the Caucasian-associated ancestry cluster.

Worth noting for this clone: No antigen is known for it.

The trim removed 2 bases at V and 4 bases at J, leaving 8 bases unmatched. The CDR3 has 16 amino acids. Germline CDR1 is MNHEY and CDR2 is SMNVEV (reference sequence). Overall study results and limits: Relative to equally common others, HLA-associated TCR beta chains showed greater clonal expansion in a later analysis. In a later analysis, productive TCRs from donors in an Asian-associated ancestry cluster reportedly carried fewer N-insertions than the cohort mean. Diagnosis of cytomegalovirus status made by the classifier reportedly showed high specificity and sensitivity.

The PCR contained 60 Vbeta and 13 Jbeta primers. Only in-frame clones appear in the TCRdb table, and some are missing; sequencing was by immunoSEQ multiplex PCR. The sample holds more than 80,000 clones, 64% seen once. Sequencing was done on a sample of PBMCs. The chain couples TRBV27 to TRBJ1-1; 9 bases match TRBD1. This sequence was found in a man aged 60 to 69 in good health and CMV-seronegative. In DNA, the CDR3 is TGTGCCAGCAGTTTAAAACAGGGGGCATATGGCACTGAAGCTTTCTTT. Translating it yields CASSLKQGAYGTEAFF.